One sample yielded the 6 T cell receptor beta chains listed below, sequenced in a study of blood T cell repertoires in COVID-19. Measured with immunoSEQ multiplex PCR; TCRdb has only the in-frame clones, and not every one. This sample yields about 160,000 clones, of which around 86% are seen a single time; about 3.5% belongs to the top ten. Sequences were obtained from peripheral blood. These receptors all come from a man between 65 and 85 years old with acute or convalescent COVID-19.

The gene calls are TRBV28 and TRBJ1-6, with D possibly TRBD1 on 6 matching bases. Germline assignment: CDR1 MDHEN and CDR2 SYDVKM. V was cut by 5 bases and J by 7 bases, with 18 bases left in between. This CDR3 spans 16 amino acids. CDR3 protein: CASSPEQGIRNSPLHF. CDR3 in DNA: TGTGCCAGCAGTCCCGAACAGGGTATTAGGAATTCACCCCTCCACTTT.

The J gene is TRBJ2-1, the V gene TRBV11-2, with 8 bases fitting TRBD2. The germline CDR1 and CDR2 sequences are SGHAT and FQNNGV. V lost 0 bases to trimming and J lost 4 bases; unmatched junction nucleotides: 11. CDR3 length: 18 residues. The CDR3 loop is CASSLDEGVTSDYNEQFF. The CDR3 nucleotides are TGTGCCAGCAGCTTAGATGAGGGCGTGACTAGCGATTACAATGAGCAGTTCTTC.

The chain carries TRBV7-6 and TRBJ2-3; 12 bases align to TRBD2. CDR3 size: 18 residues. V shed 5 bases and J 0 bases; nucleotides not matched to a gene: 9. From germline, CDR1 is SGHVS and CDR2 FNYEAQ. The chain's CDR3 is CASSKTSGSSSSTDTQYF. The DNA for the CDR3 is TGTGCCAGCAGCAAGACTAGCGGGAGTTCGTCAAGCACAGATACGCAGTATTTT.

In DNA form, the CDR3 reads TGTGCCACCAGTGTTTCGAGTAGCAATCAGCCCCAGCATTTT. As protein: CATSVSSSNQPQHF. V gene TRBV24-1 combines with J gene TRBJ1-5; no firm D call. The V end lost 5 bases, the J end lost 0 bases, and 7 bases lay between the germline ends. CDR1 is KGHDR, CDR2 SFDVKD, per germline. CDR3 length equals 14 residues.

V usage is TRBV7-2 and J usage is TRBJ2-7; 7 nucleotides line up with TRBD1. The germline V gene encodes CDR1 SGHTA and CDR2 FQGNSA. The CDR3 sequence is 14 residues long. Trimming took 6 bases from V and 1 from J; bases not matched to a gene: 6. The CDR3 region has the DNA TGTGCCAGCAGGGCCGGGACAGCTTCCTACGAGCAGTACTTC. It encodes CASRAGTASYEQYF. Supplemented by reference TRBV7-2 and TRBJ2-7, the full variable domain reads GAGVSQSPSNKVTEKGKDVELRCDPISGHTALYWYRQSLGQGLEFLIYFQGNSAPDKSGLPSDRFSAERTGGSVSTLTIQRTQQEDSAVYLCASRAGTASYEQYFGPGTRLTVT.

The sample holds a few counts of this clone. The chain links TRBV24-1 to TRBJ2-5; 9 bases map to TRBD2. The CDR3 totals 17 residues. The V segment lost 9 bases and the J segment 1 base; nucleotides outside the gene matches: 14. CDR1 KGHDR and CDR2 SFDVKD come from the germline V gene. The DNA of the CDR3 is TGTGCCACCGGCCCGGGGCGGCTAGCGGGATTCCAAGAGACCCAGTACTTC. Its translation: CATGPGRLAGFQETQYF.